This TCR beta chain was captured in a study of control samples from healthy donors and cancer patients. The CDR3 length is 15 residues. V gave up 6 bases and J gave up 1 base; unmatched junction bases: 7. Germline loops: CDR1 SQVTM, CDR2 ANQGSEA. Profiled with immunoSEQ multiplex PCR; TCRdb holds only in-frame clones, not every one. The table has 90,000 or so clones, less than 85% seen once; the top ten hold 30% to 40%. The TCR was taken from a man between 65 and 85 years old with lung cancer. The gene calls are TRBV29-1 and TRBJ1-2, with TRBD1 matching over 11 bases. Sequenced input: PBMCs. CDR3 residues: CSVGTGGVGNYGYTF. CDR3 sequence (DNA): TGCAGCGTCGGGACAGGGGGAGTAGGTAACTATGGCTACACCTTC.